This T cell receptor beta chain is from a study of PD-1 blockade in classical Hodgkin lymphoma. The repertoire was sequenced with immunoSEQ multiplex PCR; TCRdb's copy has only in-frame clones and lacks some. The sample has almost 85,000 clones; around 90% are singletons. Trimming took 6 bases from V and 8 from J, leaving 14 bases between them. CDR1 and CDR2 from the germline V gene are MDHEN and SYDVKM. This CDR3 is built from 13 residues. In every patient, relapse followed autologous stem cell transplantation, while exposure to brentuximab vedotin differed. The receptor's source is a human donor with classical Hodgkin lymphoma. The chain employs TRBV28 and TRBJ1-5, with a tentative D call TRBD1 (6 bases). Source: peripheral blood mononuclear cells (PBMCs), taken at baseline. CDR3 nucleotide sequence: TGTGCCAGCAGGGAAGACAGGATAAAGCCCCAGCATTTT. Its protein product is CASREDRIKPQHF.